This entry lists 8 T cell receptor beta chains sequenced from one sample in a study of blood T cells in healthy people across ages (dated by TCRdb to 2013 to 2016). Library prep was done by 5' RACE. For sequencing, an Illumina HiSeq 2500 was employed. A second PCR of 7 to 11 cycles was performed with a sample-barcoded 5' primer and a J-beta primer mix. Starting from the raw public reads, TCRdb applied fastp trimming at Q25, assembled clones with MiXCR and retained in-frame beta chains. Duplicate CDR3 protein sequences are folded into a single record with the most common DNA and genes. This sample has 1,300,000 or so distinct CDR3 sequences in its table, and around 59% of those were observed once. 5% to 7% of the sample goes to the ten largest clones. What was sequenced was blood. The receptors come from a man between 18 and 35 years old in good health.

The rearrangement joins TRBV27 to TRBJ2-7; TRBD2 agrees at 11 bases. The CDR3 runs to 15 residues. Per germline, CDR1 MNHEY and CDR2 SMNVEV (reference sequence). V shed 6 bases, J shed 3 bases, and the junction held 7 bases outside the gene matches. The CDR3 loop reads CASRQTSGGVYEQYF. The CDR3 DNA reads as TGTGCCAGCAGACAAACTAGCGGGGGAGTCTACGAGCAGTACTTC.

The V call is TRBV29-1, the J call TRBJ2-6; unclear D gene. Trimming shortened V by 3 bases and J by 0 bases, and 9 bases separated the two germline ends. CDR3 length: 15 amino acids. Germline CDR1 reads SQVTM; CDR2 reads ANQGSEA. DNA of the CDR3: TGCAGCGTTGAGCTCGACAACTCTGGGGCCAACGTCCTGACTTTC. The encoded protein is CSVELDNSGANVLTF.

This chain links TRBV14 with TRBJ2-7; 8 bases match TRBD1. The CDR3 is 15 amino acids. The junction had 6 bases not matched to a gene; V was cut back by 5 bases and J by 0 bases. From germline, CDR1 is SGHDN and CDR2 FVKESK. Written as DNA, the CDR3 is TGTGCCAGCAGCTCCCGGGACAGGAACTCCTACGAGCAGTACTTC. Translated, it gives CASSSRDRNSYEQYF.

The chain links TRBV29-1 to TRBJ1-1; TRBD1 agrees at 7 bases. The CDR3 loop spans 13 amino acids. V lost 3 bases to trimming and J lost 1 base; unmatched junction nucleotides: 2. Per germline, CDR1 SQVTM and CDR2 ANQGSEA. The CDR3 DNA sequence: TGCAGCGTTGATGGACAGGAGAACACTGAAGCTTTCTTT. Protein product: CSVDGQENTEAFF.

V gene TRBV7-2 combines with J gene TRBJ2-1, with a weak D call TRBD2 (7 bases). The V gene's germline CDR1 is SGHTA and CDR2 FQGNSA. The CDR3 has 18 amino acids. Trimming removed 5 bases from V and 6 bases from J, with 26 bases in between. CDR3 protein: CASSEEPGLTLGGNEQFF. The CDR3 DNA reads as TGTGCCAGCAGCGAAGAACCGGGACTAACTTTAGGGGGCAATGAGCAGTTCTTC.

This chain links TRBV20-1 with TRBJ2-7; D is undetermined. Deletions cut 4 bases from V and 3 bases from J, with 13 bases between. Germline-derived CDR1 and CDR2 are DFQATT and SNEGSKA (reference sequence). This CDR3 comprises 13 residues. CDR3 DNA: TGCAGTGCTAAGTCGTACAGCTACTACGAGCAGTACTTC. It is translated as CSAKSYSYYEQYF.

This clonotype was seen more than once but under ten times. The CDR3 bases are TGCAGTGCTACCGGGACTAGCGGGGATACGCAGTATTTT. Residues: CSATGTSGDTQYF. The chain links TRBV20-1 to TRBJ2-3; 12 bases fit TRBD2. Germline V gene sequence: CDR1 DFQATT, CDR2 SNEGSKA (reference sequence). The CDR3 loop spans 13 amino acids. The trim removed 4 bases at V and 6 bases at J, leaving 2 bases unmatched.

The V gene is TRBV6-6, the J gene TRBJ2-7; 8 bases match TRBD1. This CDR3 contains 15 residues. The germline V gene encodes CDR1 MNHNY and CDR2 SVGAGI (reference sequence). V was clipped by 5 bases and J by 3 bases; unmatched bases: 9. The chain's CDR3 is CASSPTGTGFYEQYF. In nucleotides, the CDR3 is TGTGCCAGCAGTCCCACCGGGACAGGCTTCTACGAGCAGTACTTC.